This T cell receptor beta chain was sequenced during a study of cytomegalovirus exposure and HLA in healthy donors. Study-wide results and caveats: Per published accounts, TCR beta sequences correctly predicted the HLA-A and HLA-B alleles of most subjects.

Concerning this clone: Antigen specificity is unknown.

Use of 60 Vbeta and 13 Jbeta primers characterized the PCR. Data came from immunoSEQ multiplex PCR; TCRdb stores just in-frame clones and leaves some out. The table lists roughly 88,000 clones, just under 70% of them singletons. This CDR3 spans 15 amino acids. Looked up from germline, CDR1 is MNHEY and CDR2 is SVGAGI. V was cut by 2 bases and J by 6 bases, with 11 bases left in between. The chain uses TRBV6-5 and TRBJ1-6, with D hard to call. Specimen: PBMCs. This receptor was obtained from a man in his fifties in good health and CMV-seronegative. The CDR3, as DNA: TGTGCCAGCAGTTACCGGTCTGCGGTTAATTCACCCCTCCACTTT. Its protein is CASSYRSAVNSPLHF.